These 14 T cell receptor beta chains came from one sample sequenced in a study of T cells in Graves' hyperthyroidism and ophthalmopathy. Researchers amplified the TCR beta CDR3 regions from RNA transcripts. Using the HTBI primer set, a first-round RT-PCR was run on the TCR CDR3. TCRdb re-called the multiplex PCR reads through MiXCR, storing one row per CDR3 protein. Of 500,000 to 750,000 distinct CDR3 sequences listed, 11% to 15% are singletons. The sample taken for sequencing was blood. The receptors come from a woman between 18 and 29 years old with Graves' ophthalmopathy.

This chain links TRBV5-5 with TRBJ2-7; D call uncertain. Germline lookup yields CDR1 SGHKS and CDR2 YYEKEE (reference sequence). The germline V and J ends were trimmed by 2 bases and 3 bases, with 12 bases remaining between them. The CDR3 runs to 14 residues. The DNA for the CDR3 is TGTGCCAGCAGCTTTAAGGTCAGCCTCTACGAGCAGTACTTC. Its translation is CASSFKVSLYEQYF.

This clonotype was picked up a small number of times. The gene calls are TRBV19 and TRBJ2-2; D could derive from TRBD1 or TRBD2 (5 bases each). CDR3 length: 16 residues. The V and J ends lost 4 bases and 3 bases respectively, with 15 bases between them. From germline, CDR1 is LNHDA and CDR2 SQIVND (reference sequence). The CDR3 DNA reads TGTGCCAGTAGTAGTCGGCCAGAGGGGCACACCGGGGAGCTGTTTTTT. This encodes CASSSRPEGHTGELFF. The full variable domain, with the rest looked up from reference TRBV19 and TRBJ2-2, is DGGITQSPKYLFRKEGQNVTLSCEQNLNHDAMYWYRQDPGQGLRLIYYSQIVNDFQKGDIAEGYSVSREKKESFPLTVTSAQKNPTAFYLCASSSRPEGHTGELFFGEGSRLTVL.

At least ten counts were recorded for this clonotype. The rearrangement joins TRBV6-1 to TRBJ1-1, with D tentatively TRBD1 (5 bases). Trimming removed 6 bases from V and 3 bases from J, with 14 bases in between. From germline, CDR1 is MNHNS and CDR2 SASEGT. This CDR3 has 14 amino acids. Written as DNA, the CDR3 is TGTGCCAGCAGACCCCCAACAGGTCACACTGAAGCTTTCTTT. It yields the protein CASRPPTGHTEAFF.

In its sample, this clonotype was seen many times. This chain connects TRBV12-5 to TRBJ2-3, with 9 bases matching TRBD2. J lost 5 bases, V lost 7 bases, and 7 bases had no gene match. The CDR3 length is 14 residues. Germline CDR1 is LGHNT and CDR2 is FRNRAP. The CDR3 DNA follows: TGTGCTAGTGCCCAGACTAGCGGCCGAGATACGCAGTATTTT. It codes for CASAQTSGRDTQYF. Based on the CDR3 plus reference TRBV12-5 and TRBJ2-3, the full variable domain is DARVTQTPRHKVTEMGQEVTMRCQPILGHNTVFWYRQTMMQGLELLAYFRNRAPLDDSGMPKDRFSAEMPDATLATLKIQPSEPRDSAVYFCASAQTSGRDTQYFGPGTRLTVL.

This clonotype was picked up many times. This chain uses TRBV20-1 with TRBJ1-1, with unresolved D. V was clipped by 1 base and J by 4 bases, with 16 bases between them. Germline CDR1 DFQATT, CDR2 SNEGSKA (reference sequence). This CDR3 region has 15 residues. CDR3 in amino acids: CSARAVSAKGTEAFF. The DNA for the CDR3 is TGCAGTGCTAGAGCCGTCAGCGCCAAGGGCACTGAAGCTTTCTTT.

On this clonotype itself: Since a much larger clone is just one base distant, this may be a read error. The chain uses TRBV11-2 and TRBJ1-4; weak D call: TRBD1 (6 bases). The ends were cut back, 4 bases at V and 7 bases at J, with 19 bases in the middle. CDR3 length equals 16 residues. Per the germline V gene, CDR1 is SGHAT and CDR2 is FQNNGV. The CDR3: CASSSRIRDKGEKLFF. The DNA of the CDR3 is TGTGCCAGCAGCTCCCGAATCCGGGACAAGGGTGAAAAACTGTTTTTT.

This clonotype has ten or more counts. V usage is TRBV6-1 and J usage is TRBJ2-1; TRBD2 matches at 8 bases. The CDR3 has 17 residues. After removal of 6 bases from V and 4 bases from J, the junction contained 14 bases not matched to a gene. Germline values: CDR1 MNHNS, CDR2 SASEGT. The CDR3 region is CASSPDTWTSRYNEQFF. As DNA, the CDR3 is TGTGCCAGCAGCCCCGATACATGGACTAGCCGTTACAATGAGCAGTTCTTC.

This clonotype has at least ten counts. This sequence joins TRBV20-1 and TRBJ2-7; 8 nucleotides line up with TRBD1. The CDR3 has 17 residues. Germline assignment: CDR1 DFQATT and CDR2 SNEGSKA (reference sequence). J gave up 2 bases and V 0 bases, and 12 bases lay outside the gene matches. For the CDR3, the DNA is TGCAGTGCTAGAGAAGCCCCCTCCTACAGGGGGACCTACGAGCAGTACTTC. Protein sequence: CSAREAPSYRGTYEQYF.

This clonotype occurred many times. V and J are TRBV7-3 and TRBJ2-1; no reliable D call. Germline values: CDR1 SGHTA, CDR2 FQGTGA. The CDR3 is 15 amino acids. Deletions cut 2 bases from V and 1 base from J, with 9 bases between. CDR3 bases: TGTGCCAGCAGCTTACTGGCGGCTTCCTACAATGAGCAGTTCTTC. Translation: CASSLLAASYNEQFF.

This clonotype was seen many times. This chain joins TRBV2 and TRBJ2-7; D possibly corresponds to TRBD1 (6 bases). Germline CDR1 reads SNHLY; CDR2 reads FYNNEI. The ends were cut back, 7 bases at V and 7 bases at J, with 20 bases in the middle. This CDR3 has 14 residues. CDR3 region: CASIWENRVGEQYF. CDR3 DNA: TGTGCCAGCATCTGGGAGAACAGGGTGGGGGAGCAGTACTTC. Full variable domain (missing parts from reference TRBV2 and TRBJ2-7): EPEVTQTPSHQVTQMGQEVILRCVPISNHLYFYWYRQILGQKVEFLVSFYNNEISEKSEIFDDQFSVERPDGSNFTLKIRSTKLEDSAMYFCASIWENRVGEQYFGPGTRLTVT.

In this sample, this clonotype turned up many times. The chain combines TRBV5-6 with TRBJ2-7, with D tentatively TRBD1 or TRBD2 (5 bases each). Germline values: CDR1 SGHDT, CDR2 YYEEEE. The V gene lost 2 bases and the J gene lost 3 bases, with 15 bases spanning the gap. This CDR3 region has 15 residues. As DNA, the CDR3 is TGTGCCAGCAGCTTATCTTCGAGGGGTATCTACGAGCAGTACTTC. Protein product: CASSLSSRGIYEQYF.

In its sample, this clonotype was seen many times. This sequence joins TRBV20-1 and TRBJ1-1; tentative D call: TRBD1 (6 bases). The V end lost 3 bases, the J end lost 4 bases, and 18 bases lay between the germline ends. Germline CDR1 reads DFQATT; CDR2 reads SNEGSKA (reference sequence). This CDR3 comprises 15 residues. Here the CDR3 DNA reads TGCAGTGCTAGGGTGGGGGGCGCGATGACCACTGAAGCTTTCTTT. Protein sequence: CSARVGGAMTTEAFF.

This clonotype was found many times. For the CDR3, the DNA is TGTGCCAGCAGTTTAGCGACGGATGCTCAAGAGACCCAGTACTTC. Protein sequence: CASSLATDAQETQYF. The genes are TRBV12-3 or TRBV12-4 and TRBJ2-5, with D unresolved. V was trimmed by 0 bases and J by 2 bases, leaving 10 bases between them. CDR3 length: 15 residues.

This clonotype has at least ten counts. This rearrangement joins TRBV27 to TRBJ2-7, with D unclear. The CDR3 is made up of 15 amino acids. Looked up from germline, CDR1 is MNHEY and CDR2 is SMNVEV (reference sequence). The ends were cut back, 0 bases at V and 0 bases at J, with 9 bases in the middle. In nucleotides, the CDR3 is TGTGCCAGCAGTTTATCACCCTGGAGCTCCTACGAGCAGTACTTC. It codes for CASSLSPWSSYEQYF.